This note documents a single T cell receptor beta chain sequence. Data came from immunoSEQ multiplex PCR; TCRdb stores just in-frame clones and leaves some out. The sample holds a few hundred thousand clones, around nine tenths seen once. The sample comes from a study of blood T cell repertoires in COVID-19. Overall study context: The United States, Italy and Spain were the sources of the acute and convalescent COVID-19 samples. T cells, B-cell-depleted T cells, or PBMCs supplied cDNA or gDNA.

Per germline, CDR1 SEHNR and CDR2 FQNEAQ (reference sequence). The J segment lost 2 bases and the V segment lost 5 bases, leaving 7 bases of the junction unmatched. There are 16 residues in the CDR3. The genes are TRBV7-9 and TRBJ2-3; the match to TRBD2 covers 10 bases. The sequence derives from a man aged 55-75 years with acute or convalescent COVID-19. Sequences were obtained from peripheral blood. CDR3 nucleotides: TGTGCCAGCAGCCCAAGAGCGGGGGGGTCCACAGATACGCAGTATTTT. It translates to CASSPRAGGSTDTQYF. Filled out from reference TRBV7-9 and TRBJ2-3, the complete variable domain reads DTGVSQNPRHKITKRGQNVTFRCDPISEHNRLYWYRQTLGQGPEFLTYFQNEAQLEKSRLLSDRFSAERPKGSFSTLEIQRTEQGDSAMYLCASSPRAGGSTDTQYFGPGTRLTVL.